Below, 17 T cell receptor beta chains from the same sample are listed, as sequenced in a study of T cells in Graves' hyperthyroidism and ophthalmopathy. RNA transcripts served as the template for amplifying TCR beta CDR3 regions. The HTBI set primed first-round TCR CDR3 RT-PCR. TCRdb itself ran the multiplex PCR reads through MiXCR, one entry per CDR3 protein. Altogether about 150,000 distinct CDR3 sequences are present, about 20% being singletons, with the ten largest covering around 70%. The sample consisted of blood. These receptors were taken from a woman between 50 and 59 years old with Graves' hyperthyroidism that later progressed to Graves' ophthalmopathy.

This clonotype was observed many times. The rearrangement links TRBV2 to TRBJ2-3; 13 nucleotides match TRBD2. V gave up 6 bases and J gave up 5 bases; unmatched junction bases: 8. The germline gives CDR1 SNHLY, CDR2 FYNNEI. The CDR3 length is 16 residues. The CDR3 here is CASRATSGRSVDTQYF. The DNA for the CDR3 is TGTGCCAGCAGAGCGACTAGCGGGAGGAGTGTAGATACGCAGTATTTT.

The rearrangement links TRBV6-6 to TRBJ1-2, with a weak D call TRBD1 (5 bases). The V gene lost 1 base and the J gene lost 8 bases, with 11 bases spanning the gap. CDR1 and CDR2 from the germline V gene are MNHNY and SVGAGI (reference sequence). The CDR3 loop spans 13 amino acids. The DNA for the CDR3 is TGTGCCAGCAGTTACTGGGTCGGGGGGGGCTACACCTTC. Protein: CASSYWVGGGYTF.

This clonotype was detected many times. The V gene is TRBV2, the J gene TRBJ1-2; TRBD1 might be the D (5 bases). The germline gives CDR1 SNHLY, CDR2 FYNNEI. V was pared by 4 bases and J by 0 bases, with 18 bases between. This CDR3 contains 17 residues. The CDR3 coding sequence is TGTGCCAGCAGTGGTCCTGGGAGTGGGGGATCTAACTATGGCTACACCTTC. This encodes CASSGPGSGGSNYGYTF.

This clonotype was seen at least ten times. The chain couples TRBV4-1 to TRBJ1-4; no definite D call. V gave up 6 bases and J gave up 0 bases, with 11 bases separating them. Germline CDR1 reads MGHRA; CDR2 reads YSYEKL. CDR3 length: 15 residues. The chain's CDR3 is CASREGLATNEKLFF. As DNA, the CDR3 is TGCGCCAGCAGAGAAGGGCTTGCAACTAATGAAAAACTGTTTTTT.

Many counts were recorded for this clonotype. The chain is built from TRBV15 and TRBJ2-3; 13 bases align to TRBD2. J lost 3 bases, V lost 3 bases, and 3 bases had no gene match. The V gene's germline CDR1 is LNHNV and CDR2 YYDKDF (reference sequence). This CDR3 has 16 amino acids. In DNA form, the CDR3 reads TGTGCCACCAGCAGTGGACTAGCGGGAGTAACAGATACGCAGTATTTT. Protein: CATSSGLAGVTDTQYF. The whole variable domain, remainder taken from reference TRBV15 and TRBJ2-3, is DAMVIQNPRYQVTQFGKPVTLSCSQTLNHNVMYWYQQKSSQAPKLLFHYYDKDFNNEADTPDNFQSRRPNTSFCFLDIRSPGLGDTAMYLCATSSGLAGVTDTQYFGPGTRLTVL.

The sample holds many counts of this clonotype. This sequence joins TRBV18 and TRBJ2-7; 11 bases line up with TRBD2. The germline gives CDR1 KGHSH, CDR2 LQKENI. V was pared by 6 bases and J by 2 bases, with 9 bases of the junction left unmatched. This CDR3 contains 16 residues. The CDR3 nucleotides read TGTGCCAGCTCCCCTACTAGCGGGAGTGACACCTACGAGCAGTACTTC. Encoded protein: CASSPTSGSDTYEQYF.

This clonotype was seen many times. The chain's CDR3 is CASRETTGINTGELFF. The CDR3, as DNA: TGCGCCAGCCGAGAAACGACGGGGATAAACACCGGGGAGCTGTTTTTT. This chain uses TRBV5-1 with TRBJ2-2, with D perhaps matching TRBD2 (5 bases). Per the germline V gene, CDR1 is SGHRS and CDR2 is YFSETQ. The length of the CDR3 is 16 residues. The V and J ends lost 7 bases and 2 bases respectively, with 18 bases between them.

In its sample, this clonotype was seen many times. The genes are TRBV12-3 or TRBV12-4 and TRBJ2-1, with D unresolved. Trimming removed 7 bases from V and 0 bases from J, with 10 bases in between. The CDR3 totals 14 residues. CDR3 in DNA: TGTGCCAGCACCGCGGATAGCTCCTACAATGAGCAGTTCTTC. Protein sequence: CASTADSSYNEQFF.

In this sample, this clonotype turned up a few times. The rearrangement joins TRBV6-1 to TRBJ2-1; no firm D call. V lost 6 bases, J lost 14 bases, and 17 bases lay in between. The CDR3 has 12 amino acids. From germline, CDR1 is MNHNS and CDR2 SASEGT. The CDR3 bases are TGTGCCAGCAGGCTTGAGGCCGTGCGTAAGTTCTTC. Encoded protein: CASRLEAVRKFF.

This clonotype was seen repeatedly, ten times or more. The rearrangement links TRBV4-2 to TRBJ2-7; D unclear. Trimming shortened V by 4 bases and J by 2 bases, and 0 bases separated the two germline ends. Per germline, CDR1 LGHNA and CDR2 YNFKEQ. The CDR3 is made up of 10 amino acids. Written as DNA, the CDR3 is TGTGCCAGCAGCCCCTACGAGCAGTACTTC. It translates to CASSPYEQYF.

This clonotype was counted between two and nine times. The gene calls are TRBV27 and TRBJ1-2, with D unclear. The CDR3 has 12 residues. Germline values: CDR1 MNHEY, CDR2 SMNVEV (reference sequence). V was trimmed by 6 bases and J by 4 bases, leaving 9 bases between them. In DNA, the CDR3 is TGTGCCAGCAGCCCGAGTGGCTATGGCTACACCTTC. Its protein product is CASSPSGYGYTF.

In regard to this clonotype: The conserved phenylalanine or tryptophan normally closing the CDR3 is absent here, so this likely arose from a read error. This chain uses TRBV7-2 with TRBJ2-2, with D perhaps matching TRBD2 (6 bases). CDR1 and CDR2 (germline): SGHTA, FQGNSA. CDR3 length equals 15 residues. Trimming removed 2 bases from V and 3 bases from J, with 10 bases in between. The CDR3 DNA is TGTGCCAGCAGCTTACAGGGAGGCCACACCGGGGAGCTGTTTTCT. Amino acids: CASSLQGGHTGELFS.

This clonotype showed up many times. This chain joins TRBV30 and TRBJ1-5; tentative D call: TRBD1 (6 bases). Between the trimmed V and J ends, which lost 3 bases and 0 bases, there was a span of 9 bases. The CDR3 covers 14 residues. Germline V gene lookup returns CDR1 GTSNPN and CDR2 SVGIG (reference sequence). CDR3 nucleotide sequence: TGTGCCTGGAGCGCGGGACATAGCAATCAGCCCCAGCATTTT. This codes for CAWSAGHSNQPQHF. The variable domain in full, with the rest retrieved from reference TRBV30 and TRBJ1-5, is SQTIHQWPATLVQPVGSPLSLECTVEGTSNPNLYWYRQAAGRGLQLLFYSVGIGQISSEVPQNLSASRPQDRQFILSSKKLLLSDSGFYLCAWSAGHSNQPQHFGDGTRLSIL.

This chain links TRBV5-4 with TRBJ2-1; D possibly corresponds to TRBD2 (6 bases). This CDR3 comprises 15 residues. CDR1 is SGHNT and CDR2 is YYREEE in the germline V gene (reference sequence). The germline V and J ends were trimmed by 4 bases and 6 bases, with 17 bases remaining between them. Here the CDR3 DNA reads TGTGCCAGCAGCGGGGGGACCGCAGGGCCCAATGAGCAGTTCTTC. Translating gives CASSGGTAGPNEQFF.

This clonotype has ten or more counts. V and J are TRBV2 and TRBJ2-7; possible D gene TRBD1, 6 bases. Deletions cut 4 bases from V and 3 bases from J, with 7 bases between. CDR3 length: 12 amino acids. Per the germline V gene, CDR1 is SNHLY and CDR2 is FYNNEI. CDR3 in amino acids: CASSGQVYEQYF. In nucleotides, the CDR3 is TGTGCCAGCAGTGGACAGGTCTACGAGCAGTACTTC.

This clonotype was seen a handful of times. The chain uses TRBV19 and TRBJ2-2, with TRBD1 matching over 8 bases. CDR3 size: 16 residues. The germline V gene has CDR1 LNHDA and CDR2 SQIVND (reference sequence). J was trimmed by 5 bases and V by 7 bases; bases with no gene match: 12. The CDR3 sequence: CASKDRVDEWTGELFF. The CDR3 DNA reads TGTGCCAGTAAGGACAGGGTGGACGAGTGGACCGGGGAGCTGTTTTTT.

In its sample, this clonotype was seen once. The chain uses TRBV3-1 and TRBJ1-1; 7 bases align to TRBD1. The germline V gene encodes CDR1 LGHDT and CDR2 YNNKEL (reference sequence). The ends lost 0 bases at V and 0 bases at J; junction bases unmatched: 16. CDR3 length: 20 amino acids. CDR3 sequence reads: CASSQDRRPGQLPMNTEAFF. The DNA of the CDR3 is TGTGCCAGCAGCCAAGACCGAAGACCGGGACAGCTACCTATGAACACTGAAGCTTTCTTT.